Listed here are 32 T cell receptor beta chains from one sample, sequenced in a study of blood T cell repertoires in COVID-19. TCRdb keeps only in-frame clones here, not all; method: immunoSEQ multiplex PCR. The sample lists 150,000 or so clones, under 85% occurring once. The specimen was peripheral blood. The receptor set was obtained from a man aged 55 to 69 with COVID-19, enrolled during active disease.

V and J are TRBV4-1 and TRBJ1-5; D might be TRBD1 (5 bases). The V and J ends lost 1 base and 0 bases respectively, with 10 bases between them. Germline CDR1 reads MGHRA; CDR2 reads YSYEKL. The CDR3 has 16 residues. Written as DNA, the CDR3 is TGCGCCAGCAGCCAAGGATTGACAGATAGCAATCAGCCCCAGCATTTT. Encoded protein: CASSQGLTDSNQPQHF.

This rearrangement joins TRBV6-1 to TRBJ1-4, with a weak D call TRBD1 (5 bases). CDR1 is MNHNS, CDR2 SASEGT, per germline. V was cut by 9 bases and J by 7 bases, with 18 bases left in between. This CDR3 region has 14 residues. CDR3 residues: CASRPGGVLEKLFF. CDR3 coding DNA: TGTGCCAGTCGGCCTGGGGGGGTCCTTGAAAAACTGTTTTTT.

The chain uses TRBV29-1 and TRBJ2-2, with D maybe TRBD2 (6 bases). The length of the CDR3 is 16 residues. Germline assignment: CDR1 SQVTM and CDR2 ANQGSEA. V lost 7 bases and J 4 bases, leaving 22 bases between the germline ends. CDR3 nucleotide sequence: TGCAGCGCAAACGCGAGGGGCGGGGACCCCACCGGGGAGCTGTTTTTT. It is translated as CSANARGGDPTGELFF.

This clone has a handful of counts. V usage is TRBV28 and J usage is TRBJ2-7, with 7 bases fitting TRBD1. CDR3 length: 17 amino acids. V was clipped by 1 base and J by 0 bases; unmatched bases: 9. The germline gives CDR1 MDHEN, CDR2 SYDVKM. The chain's CDR3 is CASSLLKQGTVSYEQYF. The CDR3 DNA reads TGTGCCAGCAGTTTATTGAAACAGGGGACGGTCTCCTACGAGCAGTACTTC.

The chain employs TRBV19 and TRBJ2-1; tentatively, D is TRBD2 (6 bases). Trimming removed 2 bases from V and 6 bases from J, with 8 bases in between. The CDR3 is 13 residues long. The germline gives CDR1 LNHDA, CDR2 SQIVND (reference sequence). The CDR3 here is CASSILASNEQFF. The CDR3 DNA reads as TGTGCCAGTAGTATACTAGCGAGCAATGAGCAGTTCTTC.

V gene TRBV11-2 combines with J gene TRBJ1-4; TRBD1 agrees at 9 bases. Germline CDR1 SGHAT, CDR2 FQNNGV. J gave up 8 bases and V 5 bases, and 6 bases lay outside the gene matches. The CDR3 contains 14 residues. This CDR3 is CASSRDRVSEKLFF. The CDR3 DNA is TGTGCCAGCAGCCGGGACAGGGTATCGGAAAAACTGTTTTTT.

The chain is built from TRBV28 and TRBJ1-1, with D hard to call. V was shortened by 3 bases and J by 4 bases, with 12 bases between the two germline ends. The V gene's germline CDR1 is MDHEN and CDR2 SYDVKM. This CDR3 is 14 amino acids long. CDR3 nucleotides: TGTGCCAGCAGTTTGCGTCTCCCTGGCACTGAAGCTTTCTTT. Protein: CASSLRLPGTEAFF.

This clone came up once. The rearrangement uses TRBV23-1 and TRBJ2-2, with 8 bases matching TRBD2. TRBV23-1 is designated an ORF whose function remains uncertain. Trimming cost V 0 bases and J 0 bases; bases outside gene matches: 6. The CDR3 loop spans 18 amino acids. CDR3 in amino acids: CASSQSSGSGANTGELFF. CDR3 in DNA: TGCGCCAGCAGTCAATCGTCCGGTAGCGGGGCGAACACCGGGGAGCTGTTTTTT.

The V and J genes are TRBV12-3 or TRBV12-4 and TRBJ1-2, with 7 bases fitting TRBD1. J lost 5 bases, V lost 1 base, and 1 base had no gene match. The CDR3 totals 13 residues. CDR3 in amino acids: CASSLGQGYGYTF. CDR3 nucleotides: TGTGCCAGCAGTTTAGGACAGGGATATGGCTACACCTTC.

The gene calls are TRBV18 and TRBJ2-1, with 12 bases identical to TRBD2. The junction had 8 bases not matched to a gene; V was cut back by 3 bases and J by 8 bases. Per the germline V gene, CDR1 is KGHSH and CDR2 is LQKENI. The CDR3 is made up of 16 amino acids. The chain's CDR3 is CASSPASGRAHDEQFF. CDR3 DNA sequence: TGTGCCAGCTCACCGGCTAGCGGGAGGGCCCACGATGAGCAGTTCTTC.

The chain uses TRBV5-8 and TRBJ2-4, with 8 positions matching TRBD1. The ends lost 1 base at V and 6 bases at J; junction bases unmatched: 6. There are 15 residues in the CDR3. CDR1 is SGHTS, CDR2 YDEGEE, per germline. The CDR3 nucleotides read TGTGCCAGCAGCTTGCCCCGGACAGGGATAAACATTCAGTACTTC. It specifies CASSLPRTGINIQYF. Complete variable domain (other parts from reference TRBV5-8 and TRBJ2-4): EAGVTQSPTHLIKTRGQQATLRCSPISGHTSVYWYQQALGLGLQFLLWYDEGEERNRGNFPPRFSGRQFPNYSSELNVNALELEDSALYLCASSLPRTGINIQYFGAGTRLSVL.

V and J are TRBV11-1 and TRBJ1-6; the D is unclear. Trimming took off 8 bases at V and 7 bases at J, with 18 bases between the two ends. Germline lookup yields CDR1 SGHAT and CDR2 FQDESV (reference sequence). The CDR3 sequence is 15 residues long. The CDR3 sequence: CASRSRRSANSPLHF. The DNA for the CDR3 is TGTGCCAGCCGTAGCCGGAGGAGCGCGAATTCACCCCTCCACTTT.

The CDR3 sequence: CASSAGKGATNEKLFF. For the CDR3, the DNA is TGTGCCAGCAGTGCAGGGAAAGGGGCAACTAATGAAAAACTGTTTTTT. The chain recombines TRBV25-1 with TRBJ1-4, with TRBD1 as a possible D gene (5 bases). The CDR3 sequence is 16 residues long. V lost 4 bases and J lost 0, with 12 bases in between. Germline CDR1 is MGHDK and CDR2 is SYGVNS.

The gene calls are TRBV5-5 and TRBJ1-6; D is perhaps TRBD1 (5 bases). CDR3 size: 16 residues. Germline CDR1 reads SGHKS; CDR2 reads YYEKEE (reference sequence). V lost 2 bases and J lost 9, with 18 bases in between. CDR3 amino acids: CASSLDIQVFGSPLHF. The CDR3, as DNA: TGTGCCAGCAGCTTAGATATACAGGTTTTCGGTTCACCCCTCCACTTT.

The chain has TRBV2 and TRBJ1-5; 8 bases agree with TRBD1. The junction had 5 bases not matched to a gene; V was cut back by 7 bases and J by 0 bases. This CDR3 region has 15 residues. The germline V gene encodes CDR1 SNHLY and CDR2 FYNNEI. CDR3 DNA: TGTGCCAGCAAGGGACAGGATCTTAGCAATCAGCCCCAGCATTTT. As protein: CASKGQDLSNQPQHF. The full variable domain, rest sourced from reference TRBV2 and TRBJ1-5, is EPEVTQTPSHQVTQMGQEVILRCVPISNHLYFYWYRQILGQKVEFLVSFYNNEISEKSEIFDDQFSVERPDGSNFTLKIRSTKLEDSAMYFCASKGQDLSNQPQHFGDGTRLSIL.

This clone has only a few counts. This chain connects TRBV19 to TRBJ2-1; D might be TRBD2 (6 bases). This CDR3 spans 16 amino acids. Germline CDR1 reads LNHDA; CDR2 reads SQIVND (reference sequence). Deletions cut 3 bases from V and 8 bases from J, with 20 bases between. CDR3 amino acids: CASSIIGGILTDEQFF. The CDR3 coding sequence is TGTGCCAGTAGTATTATCGGGGGAATTCTGACTGATGAGCAGTTCTTC.

This clone appeared once. CDR3 loop: CASSLPAGQNTGELFF. Written as DNA, the CDR3 is TGTGCCAGCAGCTTACCGGCAGGGCAGAACACCGGGGAGCTGTTTTTT. V is TRBV7-8 and J is TRBJ2-2, with a weak D call TRBD1 (5 bases). This CDR3 region has 16 residues. V lost 2 bases to trimming and J lost 1 base, with 11 bases between them. CDR1 is SGHVS, CDR2 FQNEAQ, per germline.

The chain's CDR3 is CASSQQGQGGEKLFF. CDR3 DNA: TGCGCCAGCAGCCAGCAGGGACAGGGAGGCGAAAAACTGTTTTTT. The chain couples TRBV4-3 to TRBJ1-4, with 9 bases that match TRBD1. The CDR3 has 15 amino acids. The V gene end was trimmed by 3 bases and the J gene end by 8 bases; junction bases not matched to a gene: 7. Germline values: CDR1 LGHNA, CDR2 YSLEER.

The rearrangement joins TRBV19 to TRBJ1-6, with 9 bases lining up with TRBD1. CDR1 is LNHDA and CDR2 is SQIVND in the germline V gene (reference sequence). This CDR3 spans 15 amino acids. J was trimmed by 9 bases and V by 1 base; bases with no gene match: 4. The CDR3 spells CASSIVGQGRSPLHF. CDR3 nucleotides: TGTGCCAGTAGTATAGTTGGACAGGGGCGTTCACCCCTCCACTTT.

This clone was seen once. This chain connects TRBV28 to TRBJ1-1, with 10 bases fitting TRBD1. CDR1 is MDHEN and CDR2 is SYDVKM in the germline V gene. The CDR3 is made up of 16 amino acids. The V gene end was trimmed by 7 bases and the J gene end by 4 bases; junction bases not matched to a gene: 12. The CDR3 reads CASIRGDRGLGTEAFF. In DNA, the CDR3 is TGTGCCAGCATTAGAGGGGACAGGGGCTTGGGCACTGAAGCTTTCTTT. Using reference TRBV28 and TRBJ1-1 for the parts outside the CDR3, the full variable domain is DVKVTQSSRYLVKRTGEKVFLECVQDMDHENMFWYRQDPGLGLRLIYFSYDVKMKEKGDIPEGYSVSREKKERFSLILESASTNQTSMYLCASIRGDRGLGTEAFFGQGTRLTVV.

The sample holds a few counts of this clone. The chain has TRBV4-1 and TRBJ1-5, with 8 bases fitting TRBD1. The germline CDR1 and CDR2 sequences are MGHRA and YSYEKL. V trimming: 1 base; J trimming: 8 bases; junction bases outside the gene matches: 4. The CDR3 extends over 14 amino acids. This CDR3 reads CASSQVGQVKPQHF. The CDR3 coding sequence is TGCGCCAGCAGCCAAGTGGGACAGGTAAAGCCCCAGCATTTT.

The V gene is TRBV3-1 (or the pseudogene TRBV3-2), the J gene TRBJ1-6, with 10 bases identical to TRBD1. J lost 9 bases, V lost 1 base, and 3 bases had no gene match. Germline loops: CDR1 LGHDT, CDR2 YNNKEL (reference sequence). The CDR3 has 15 residues. For the CDR3, the DNA is TGTGCCAGCAGCCAAGGGGGACAGGGGAGTTCACCCCTCCACTTT. The encoded protein is CASSQGGQGSSPLHF.

CDR3: CASSPVTGTYEQYF. The CDR3 bases are TGTGCCAGCAGCCCGGTGACAGGTACCTACGAGCAGTACTTC. This sequence joins TRBV7-9 and TRBJ2-7; TRBD1 might be the D (6 bases). CDR1 and CDR2 from the germline V gene are SEHNR and FQNEAQ (reference sequence). The CDR3 has 14 residues. The germline V and J ends were trimmed by 5 bases and 2 bases, with 13 bases remaining between them.

V gene TRBV28 combines with J gene TRBJ2-7; the D gene is possibly TRBD2 (5 bases). CDR1 is MDHEN and CDR2 is SYDVKM in the germline V gene. V dropped 8 bases and J dropped 2 bases, with 19 bases sitting between them. The CDR3 runs to 15 residues. The CDR3 loop is CASGPLSELAYEQYF. The CDR3 DNA sequence: TGTGCCAGCGGGCCCCTCAGTGAACTAGCCTACGAGCAGTACTTC.

Here the CDR3 reads CATSDWGVGTALGETQYF. The CDR3 DNA is TGTGCCACCAGTGATTGGGGGGTCGGGACAGCATTGGGAGAGACCCAGTACTTC. This rearrangement joins TRBV24-1 to TRBJ2-5; tentatively, D is TRBD1 (7 bases). V was shortened by 2 bases and J by 4 bases, with 22 bases between the two germline ends. The length of the CDR3 is 18 residues. Germline loops: CDR1 KGHDR, CDR2 SFDVKD.

The V gene is TRBV4-2, the J gene TRBJ1-1, with D uncertain. Trimming took off 1 base at V and 2 bases at J, with 11 bases between the two ends. In germline, CDR1 is LGHNA, CDR2 YNFKEQ. This CDR3 is 15 amino acids long. CDR3 region: CASSQGSGGNTEAFF. The CDR3 DNA is TGTGCCAGCAGCCAAGGAAGCGGAGGAAACACTGAAGCTTTCTTT.

V gene TRBV6-2 or TRBV6-3 combines with J gene TRBJ2-7, with 13 bases fitting TRBD2. Germline V lookup: CDR1 MNHEY, CDR2 SVGEGT. The CDR3 totals 15 residues. The junction had 5 bases not matched to a gene; V was cut back by 5 bases and J by 4 bases. In DNA form, the CDR3 reads TGTGCCAGCAGTACTAGCGGGAGGGCCAGTTACGAGCAGTACTTC. Its translation: CASSTSGRASYEQYF.

This chain joins TRBV18 and TRBJ1-2; no clear D. Trimming removed 0 bases at V and 8 bases at J, with 7 bases between. Per the germline V gene, CDR1 is KGHSH and CDR2 is LQKENI. This CDR3 is 12 amino acids long. CDR3 residues: CASSPPSSGYTF. As DNA, the CDR3 is TGTGCCAGCTCACCACCGTCCTCCGGCTACACCTTC.

The V gene is TRBV3-1 (or the pseudogene TRBV3-2), the J gene TRBJ2-5, with D hard to call. Trimming pared 3 bases from V and 0 bases from J, leaving 5 bases between. The CDR3 is 13 amino acids. CDR1 and CDR2 from the germline V gene are LGHDT and YNNKEL (reference sequence). This CDR3 reads CASSHTDQETQYF. CDR3 nucleotide sequence: TGTGCCAGCAGCCATACAGACCAAGAGACCCAGTACTTC.

This clone has just a few counts. The gene calls are TRBV28 and TRBJ2-7; perhaps D is TRBD1 or TRBD2 (6 bases each). Germline values: CDR1 MDHEN, CDR2 SYDVKM. Between the trimmed V and J ends, which lost 4 bases and 2 bases, there was a span of 21 bases. This CDR3 contains 17 residues. The CDR3 DNA follows: TGTGCCAGCAGTTCATGGGGGGCGACCTTCCCAACCTACGAGCAGTACTTC. This translates into CASSSWGATFPTYEQYF.

The V gene is TRBV7-8, the J gene TRBJ2-7; possible D gene TRBD1, 5 bases. The CDR3 is 12 amino acids. The germline gives CDR1 SGHVS, CDR2 FQNEAQ. Trimming stripped 1 base from V and 6 bases from J, with 7 bases between. CDR3 sequence (DNA): TGTGCCAGCAGCTTAGGGGGCGGCGAGCAGTACTTC. This codes for CASSLGGGEQYF.

With regard to this clone: The junction differs from germline at one of its ends, possibly a read error. This sequence joins TRBV28 and TRBJ1-2, with D unclear. The CDR3 length is 14 residues. In germline, CDR1 is MDHEN, CDR2 SYDVKM. This CDR3 is CASRLPGLTAEQIF. CDR3 nucleotides: TGTGCCAGCAGACTTCCTGGCCTCACAGCGGAACAAATATTC.